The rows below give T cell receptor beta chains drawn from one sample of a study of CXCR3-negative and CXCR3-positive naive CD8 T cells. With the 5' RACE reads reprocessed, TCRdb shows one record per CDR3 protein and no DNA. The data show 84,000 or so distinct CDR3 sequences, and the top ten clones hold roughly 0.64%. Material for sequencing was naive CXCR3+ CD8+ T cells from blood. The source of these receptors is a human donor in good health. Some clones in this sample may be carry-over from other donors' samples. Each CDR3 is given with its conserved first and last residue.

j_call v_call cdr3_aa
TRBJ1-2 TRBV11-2 CASSPSPGGSYGYTF
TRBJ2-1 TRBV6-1 CASRVLAGGDNEQFF
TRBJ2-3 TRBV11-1 CASSWRGRNTDTQYF
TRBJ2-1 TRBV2 CASSPPLGREGAYEQFF
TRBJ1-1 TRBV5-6 CASSVQGASTEAFF
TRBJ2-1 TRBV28 CASSHAAASGFNEQFF
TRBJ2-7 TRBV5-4 CASSLMGSRDEQYF
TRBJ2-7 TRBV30 CASRGESYEQYF
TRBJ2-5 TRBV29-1 CSVGTGTGGVTQYF
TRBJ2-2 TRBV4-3 CASSQEGKGRGAGELFF
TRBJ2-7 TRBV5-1 CASSSEADSYEQYF
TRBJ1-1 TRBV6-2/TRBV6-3 CASSERQDVAEAFF
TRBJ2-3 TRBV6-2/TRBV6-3 CASRGVGADTQYF
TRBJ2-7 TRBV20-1 CSARANPRGQTSGRALTYEQHF
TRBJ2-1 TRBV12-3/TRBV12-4 CASRLGLATYNEQFF
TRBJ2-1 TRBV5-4 CASSLTVVEQFF
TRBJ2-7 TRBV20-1 CSARGSSHYEQYF
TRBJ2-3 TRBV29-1 CSAGTSGGGPDTQYF
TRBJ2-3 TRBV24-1 CATSDNHGSSGRVADTQYF
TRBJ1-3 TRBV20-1 CSAPEVISGNTIYF
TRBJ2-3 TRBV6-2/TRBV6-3 CASSYPQSTDMQYF
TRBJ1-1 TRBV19 CASSYPGQGGTEAFF
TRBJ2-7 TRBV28 CASSLSAGPKSTQYF
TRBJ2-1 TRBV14 CASSHGTDNEQFF
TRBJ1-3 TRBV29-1 CSGIIRGLTGNTIYF
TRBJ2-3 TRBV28 CASSLSWGGGTDTQYF
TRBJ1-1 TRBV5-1 CASRESPWTQQRNTEAFF
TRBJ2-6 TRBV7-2 CASSHRWGRSGANVLTF
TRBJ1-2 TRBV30 CAWSITLGEDGGYTF
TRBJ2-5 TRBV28 CASRLPELWETQYF
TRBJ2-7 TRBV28 CASSLGARPYEQYF
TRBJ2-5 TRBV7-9 CASSLTASAETQYF
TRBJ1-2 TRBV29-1 CSVGGSEGYTF
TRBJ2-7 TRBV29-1 CSVEASSSYEQYF
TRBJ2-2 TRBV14 CASSQEERFFAGELFF
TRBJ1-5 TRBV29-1 CSVGPSGDYTQPQHF
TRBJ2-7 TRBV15 CATSTRGIHYEQYF
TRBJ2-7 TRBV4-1 CASSQKYLAGGNYEQYF